These 14 T cell receptor beta chains were all obtained from the same sample, sequenced in a study of blood T cell repertoires in COVID-19. The table came from immunoSEQ multiplex PCR; TCRdb's copy has only in-frame clones and leaves some out. Of around 100,000 clones in the sample, 84% are singletons; the top ten hold 20% to 25%. Material for sequencing was peripheral blood. All receptors derive from a human donor in a cohort sampled during active COVID-19.

V is TRBV9 and J is TRBJ1-2; D not certain. This CDR3 spans 12 amino acids. CDR1 SGDLS and CDR2 YYNGEE come from the germline V gene. Trimming took off 3 bases at V and 3 bases at J, with 6 bases between the two ends. CDR3 in DNA: TGTGCCAGCAGCGGGCCAGACTATGGCTACACCTTC. It encodes CASSGPDYGYTF.

The chain is built from TRBV6-5 and TRBJ2-1; the match to TRBD2 covers 9 bases. The CDR3 length is 16 residues. V shed 3 bases, J shed 7 bases, and the junction held 10 bases outside the gene matches. Germline CDR1 MNHEY, CDR2 SVGAGI. The CDR3 loop reads CASSYWGSGSKNEQFF. The CDR3 coding sequence is TGTGCCAGCAGTTATTGGGGTAGCGGGAGTAAGAATGAGCAGTTCTTC.

The chain links TRBV9 to TRBJ2-1; D is possibly TRBD1 (6 bases). This CDR3 is 16 amino acids long. The germline V gene encodes CDR1 SGDLS and CDR2 YYNGEE. Between the trimmed V and J ends, which lost 0 bases and 3 bases, there was a span of 13 bases. The CDR3 loop is CASSVAGGSVYNEQFF. CDR3 DNA sequence: TGTGCCAGCAGCGTAGCTGGGGGCAGCGTCTACAATGAGCAGTTCTTC.

The rearrangement uses TRBV7-2 and TRBJ1-3; D not certain. The length of the CDR3 is 12 residues. Trimming took off 0 bases at V and 12 bases at J, with 9 bases between the two ends. From germline, CDR1 is SGHTA and CDR2 FQGNSA. CDR3 nucleotides: TGTGCCAGCAGCTTAGCTGGGCCCCTCATATATTTT. Residues: CASSLAGPLIYF.

The V gene is TRBV7-6, the J gene TRBJ1-3; unclear D gene. The CDR3 runs 16 residues. The V end was cut by 3 bases, the J end by 0 bases, with 12 bases between. Germline V gene lookup returns CDR1 SGHVS and CDR2 FNYEAQ. The CDR3 protein is CASSFNTVLSGNTIYF. In DNA form, the CDR3 reads TGTGCCAGCAGCTTCAATACGGTCCTCTCTGGAAACACCATATATTTT.

The chain combines TRBV10-3 with TRBJ2-2; possibly TRBD1 for D (6 bases). This CDR3 has 16 residues. The V gene's germline CDR1 is ENHRY and CDR2 SYGVKD. The V gene lost 0 bases and the J gene lost 2 bases, with 10 bases spanning the gap. The CDR3: CAISESRQVNTGELFF. The CDR3 DNA reads TGTGCCATCAGTGAGTCGAGACAGGTTAACACCGGGGAGCTGTTTTTT.

The J gene is TRBJ1-4, the V gene TRBV5-1, with 9 nucleotides matching TRBD1. J was trimmed by 7 bases and V by 4 bases; bases with no gene match: 5. This CDR3 region has 14 residues. The germline V gene has CDR1 SGHRS and CDR2 YFSETQ. The CDR3 DNA reads TGCGCCAGCAGCGGGGGACAGGGCGGTGAAAAACTGTTTTTT. As protein: CASSGGQGGEKLFF.

This clone came up a few times. The chain joins TRBV19 to TRBJ2-1; 10 nucleotides align to TRBD2. J was trimmed by 6 bases and V by 9 bases; bases with no gene match: 11. CDR3 length equals 15 residues. CDR1 is LNHDA and CDR2 is SQIVND in the germline V gene (reference sequence). CDR3 loop: CASHRGTSVGNEQFF. The CDR3 bases are TGTGCCAGCCACCGAGGGACTAGCGTGGGCAATGAGCAGTTCTTC.

This chain joins TRBV6-4 and TRBJ1-2; the match to TRBD1 covers 7 bases. CDR3 length: 16 amino acids. J was trimmed by 1 base and V by 5 bases; bases with no gene match: 10. Germline V gives CDR1 MRHNA, CDR2 SNTAGT. The CDR3 DNA sequence: TGTGCCAGCAGTACGAATCCGGGACAGAGTAACTATGGCTACACCTTC. This encodes CASSTNPGQSNYGYTF.

CDR3 sequence: CASSYAGDNEQFF. CDR3 nucleotide sequence: TGTGCCAGCAGTTATGCGGGAGACAATGAGCAGTTCTTC. The chain links TRBV27 to TRBJ2-1; 7 bases align to TRBD2. CDR1 MNHEY and CDR2 SMNVEV come from the germline V gene (reference sequence). V lost 4 bases to trimming and J lost 5 bases; unmatched junction nucleotides: 2. The CDR3 extends over 13 amino acids.

The chain couples TRBV7-9 to TRBJ1-2; D unclear. CDR1 SEHNR and CDR2 FQNEAQ come from the germline V gene (reference sequence). CDR3 length equals 14 residues. V was trimmed by 6 bases and J by 8 bases, leaving 19 bases between them. CDR3: CASRKSPKEAGYTF. The CDR3 nucleotides read TGTGCCAGCAGGAAGAGCCCAAAGGAGGCCGGCTACACCTTC.

The chain links TRBV11-2 to TRBJ2-1, with 14 positions matching TRBD2. The germline CDR1 and CDR2 sequences are SGHAT and FQNNGV. The V and J ends lost 5 bases and 7 bases, in that order; junction bases with no gene match: 4. This CDR3 comprises 15 residues. The CDR3 DNA follows: TGTGCCAGCAGCCGACTAGCGGGGGGGAAAAATGAGCAGTTCTTC. It encodes CASSRLAGGKNEQFF.

The chain carries TRBV7-2 and TRBJ2-4, with D perhaps matching TRBD1 (7 bases). CDR1 SGHTA and CDR2 FQGNSA come from the germline V gene. CDR3 length equals 16 residues. V lost 1 base and J lost 2, with 12 bases in between. The CDR3 here is CASSLEAGGSKNIQYF. CDR3 nucleotides: TGTGCCAGCAGCTTAGAGGCAGGGGGGTCCAAAAACATTCAGTACTTC.

This clone was observed a few times. V gene TRBV6-4 combines with J gene TRBJ2-7; a possible D gene is TRBD2 (6 bases). The CDR3 has 14 amino acids. The germline V gene has CDR1 MRHNA and CDR2 SNTAGT. Trimming took 5 bases from V and 2 from J, leaving 13 bases between them. The CDR3 DNA is TGTGCCAGCAGTCCATCAGGAGGGCCCTACGAGCAGTACTTC. It specifies CASSPSGGPYEQYF.